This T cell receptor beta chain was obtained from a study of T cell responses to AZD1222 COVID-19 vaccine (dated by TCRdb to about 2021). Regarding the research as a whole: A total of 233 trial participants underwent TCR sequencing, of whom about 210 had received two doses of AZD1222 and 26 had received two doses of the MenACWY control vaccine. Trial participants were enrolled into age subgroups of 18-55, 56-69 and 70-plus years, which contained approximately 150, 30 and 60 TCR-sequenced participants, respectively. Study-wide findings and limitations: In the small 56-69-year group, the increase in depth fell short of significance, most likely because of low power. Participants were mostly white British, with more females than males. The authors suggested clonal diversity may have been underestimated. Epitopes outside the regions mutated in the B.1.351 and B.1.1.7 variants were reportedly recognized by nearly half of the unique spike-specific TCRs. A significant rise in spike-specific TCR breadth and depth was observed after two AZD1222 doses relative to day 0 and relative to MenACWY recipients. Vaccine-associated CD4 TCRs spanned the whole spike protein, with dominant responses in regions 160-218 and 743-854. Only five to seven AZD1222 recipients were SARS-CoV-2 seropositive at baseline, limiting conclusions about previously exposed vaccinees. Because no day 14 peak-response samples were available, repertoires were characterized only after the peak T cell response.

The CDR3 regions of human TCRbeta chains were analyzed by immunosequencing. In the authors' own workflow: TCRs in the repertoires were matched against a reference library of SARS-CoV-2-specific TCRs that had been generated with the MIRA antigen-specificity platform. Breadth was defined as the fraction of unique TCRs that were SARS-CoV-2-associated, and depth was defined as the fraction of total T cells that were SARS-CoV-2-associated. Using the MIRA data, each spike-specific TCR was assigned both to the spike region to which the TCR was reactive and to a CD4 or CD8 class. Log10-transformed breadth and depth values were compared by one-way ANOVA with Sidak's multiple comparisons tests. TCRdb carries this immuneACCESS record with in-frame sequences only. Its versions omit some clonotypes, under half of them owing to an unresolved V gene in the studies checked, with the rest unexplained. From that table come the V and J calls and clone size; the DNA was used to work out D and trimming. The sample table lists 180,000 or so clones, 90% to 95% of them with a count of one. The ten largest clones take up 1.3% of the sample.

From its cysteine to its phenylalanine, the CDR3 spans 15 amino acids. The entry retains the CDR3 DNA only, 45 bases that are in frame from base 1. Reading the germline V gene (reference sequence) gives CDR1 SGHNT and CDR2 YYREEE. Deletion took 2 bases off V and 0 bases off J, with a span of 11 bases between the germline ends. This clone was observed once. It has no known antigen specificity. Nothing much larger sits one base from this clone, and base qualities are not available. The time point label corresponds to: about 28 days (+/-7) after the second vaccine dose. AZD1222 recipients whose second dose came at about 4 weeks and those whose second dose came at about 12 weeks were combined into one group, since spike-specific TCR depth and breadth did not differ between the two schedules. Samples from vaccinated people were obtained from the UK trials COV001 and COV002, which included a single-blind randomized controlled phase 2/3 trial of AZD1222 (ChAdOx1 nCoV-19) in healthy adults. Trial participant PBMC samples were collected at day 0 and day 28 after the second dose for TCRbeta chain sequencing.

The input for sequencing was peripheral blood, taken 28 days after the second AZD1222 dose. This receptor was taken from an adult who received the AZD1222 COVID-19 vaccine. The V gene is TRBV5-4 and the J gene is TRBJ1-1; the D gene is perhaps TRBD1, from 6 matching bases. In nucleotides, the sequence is TGTGCCAGCAGCTTTGTCGACAGGATGAACACTGAAGCTTTCTTT. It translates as CASSFVDRMNTEAFF.